This T cell receptor beta chain was retrieved from a study of human T cells and chemical hapten exposure (TCRdb year 2021). Turning to the overall study: For sensitization, 2% DPC in acetone was applied to an approximately 2 cm by approximately 2 cm area of upper inner arm skin. Weekly therapeutic DPC doses were additionally applied to the scalp of patients throughout the roughly 23-week study period. Patch testing was done on the upper back using Finn chambers containing 0.01% DPC, and results were scored after 6 days according to International Contact Dermatitis Research Group standards. Alopecia areata with under or over 50% scalp involvement, alopecia totalis and alopecia universalis were represented in the patient cohort, which was mostly female. Libraries were pooled for sequencing, and per-sample TCR yields varied mainly because of small differences in library volumes within the pool. Peripheral blood TCR repertoire changes were tracked in vivo in alopecia patients during primary and secondary sensitization to the hapten diphenylcyclopropenone (DPC). Patient blood was sampled pre-sensitization (week 0) and at 2, 6 and about 24 weeks after DPC sensitization. Nearly 30 alopecia patients gave blood for TCR sequencing at one to four time points (pre-sensitization, 2, 6 and 24 weeks). Overall study results and their limits: Significantly more large CDR3 similarity clusters were formed by expanded TCRs than by pre-sensitization or healthy control sets, consistent with antigen-driven responses. A positive correlation was found between the number of PT1 expanded TCRs and patch test score, with significance reached at thresholds 8, 16 and 32 but not 4. No change with DPC sensitization was found in the number of TCRs above 1 in 1000 frequency, and no evidence of global repertoire structure alterations was found. After repeated subsampling, the strength of the expansion versus patch-test correlation and the threshold at which it became significant changed. Alopecia, a presumed autoimmune disease, was present in all patients, so the immune response of the patients might differ from that of healthy individuals.

This clonotype was detected a few times. Its antigen remains unidentified. Base qualities are not at hand, and no much larger clone is one base apart. Library preparation attached unique molecular identifiers to individual cDNA molecules for quantitative, reproducible TCR counting. For every blood RNA sample, sequencing covered both the TCR alpha and TCR beta chains. The original pipeline was this. A median of around 100,000 TCRs per sample was observed, with a range of about 20,000 to 700,000. V, J and CDR3 annotation of the TCR reads was carried out using the Decombinator software suite. Every sample was subsampled to the same number of TCRs (28,000) for the PS versus PT1 abundance plots. TCRs were defined as expanded if absent before sensitization and observed at least eight times at the 2-week time point. TCRdb itself trimmed the public reads at Q25 with fastp, ran MiXCR and retained productive beta chains. Each record represents a unique CDR3 protein, reported with the most common genes and DNA among its rows. TCRdb's processing, not the authors' own work, is the source of the V and J calls. The sample table records fewer than 600 distinct CDR3 sequences; about 40% of these occur just once. The biggest ten clones account for 12% of the sample.

What this sample's treatment or condition label stands for: therapeutic diphenylcyclopropenone sensitization with weekly scalp DPC. At each patch-test visit, blood was drawn before the patch test was applied. To be eligible, patients had to be aged 18 to 70, diagnosed with alopecia and judged suitable for DPC therapy, while pregnant patients were excluded. Total RNA was extracted from unfractionated whole blood collected in Tempus Blood RNA tubes. There are 15 amino acids in the CDR3, from cysteine to phenylalanine inclusive. Only CDR3 DNA is held: 45 bases, read in frame from base 1. CDR1 and CDR2 (LGHNA, YSLEER) derive from the germline V gene. The trim is 2 bases for V and 1 base for J, with a gap of 9 bases between the germline ends.

This clonotype was obtained from an adult with alopecia areata. Some clones in this sample may be carry-over from other donors' samples. This table probably holds off-target reads from a library built for another chain. This chain joins TRBV4-3 to TRBJ2-1, with the D gene not clear enough to name. Source: whole blood, taken before DPC sensitization or 2, 6, or about 24 weeks after (not recorded which). This receptor carries the CDR3 CASSQLISSYNEQFF. The sequenced DNA: TGCGCCAGCAGCCAATTAATTTCATCCTACAATGAGCAGTTCTTC.